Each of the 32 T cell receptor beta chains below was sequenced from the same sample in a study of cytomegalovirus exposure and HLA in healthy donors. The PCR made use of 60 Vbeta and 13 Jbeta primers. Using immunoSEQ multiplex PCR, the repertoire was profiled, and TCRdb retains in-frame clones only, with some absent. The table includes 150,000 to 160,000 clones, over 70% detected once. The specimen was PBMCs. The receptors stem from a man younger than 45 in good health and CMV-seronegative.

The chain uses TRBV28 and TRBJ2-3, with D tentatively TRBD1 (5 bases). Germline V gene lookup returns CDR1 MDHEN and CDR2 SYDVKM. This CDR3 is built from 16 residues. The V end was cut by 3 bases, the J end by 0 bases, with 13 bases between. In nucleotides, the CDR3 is TGTGCCAGCAGTTTTCCGGTACCAGGGAGCACAGATACGCAGTATTTT. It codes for CASSFPVPGSTDTQYF.

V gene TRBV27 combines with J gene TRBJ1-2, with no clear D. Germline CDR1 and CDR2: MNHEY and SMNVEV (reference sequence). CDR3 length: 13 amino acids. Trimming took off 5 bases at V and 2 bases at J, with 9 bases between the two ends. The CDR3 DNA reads TGTGCCAGCAGTAGAGGGCCCAACTATGGCTACACCTTC. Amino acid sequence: CASSRGPNYGYTF.

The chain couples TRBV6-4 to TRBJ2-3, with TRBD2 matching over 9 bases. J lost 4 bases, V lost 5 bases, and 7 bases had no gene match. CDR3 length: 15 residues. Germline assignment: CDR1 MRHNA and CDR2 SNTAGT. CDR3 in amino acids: CASSTFGGGADTQYF. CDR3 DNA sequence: TGTGCCAGCAGTACCTTCGGCGGGGGGGCAGATACGCAGTATTTT.

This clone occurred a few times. The CDR3 bases are TGTGCCAGCAGCGCGGGACTAGCGTGCGAGCAGTACTTC. Protein product: CASSAGLACEQYF. The V gene is TRBV7-2, the J gene TRBJ2-7, with 10 nucleotides matching TRBD2. Trimming took 5 bases from V and 6 from J; bases not matched to a gene: 4. CDR1 and CDR2 (germline): SGHTA, FQGNSA. The CDR3 covers 13 residues.

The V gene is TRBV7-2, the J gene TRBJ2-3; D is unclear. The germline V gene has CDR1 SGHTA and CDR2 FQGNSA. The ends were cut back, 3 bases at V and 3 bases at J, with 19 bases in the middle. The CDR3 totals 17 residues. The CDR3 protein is CASSFRIPRVGTDTQYF. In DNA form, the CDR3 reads TGTGCCAGCAGCTTCCGCATACCTAGAGTCGGGACAGATACGCAGTATTTT.

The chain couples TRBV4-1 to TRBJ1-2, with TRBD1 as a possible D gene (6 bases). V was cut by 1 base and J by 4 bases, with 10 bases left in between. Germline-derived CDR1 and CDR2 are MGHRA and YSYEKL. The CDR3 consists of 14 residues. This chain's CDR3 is CASSQAGGRYGYTF. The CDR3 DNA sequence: TGCGCCAGCAGCCAAGCTGGGGGCCGCTATGGCTACACCTTC.

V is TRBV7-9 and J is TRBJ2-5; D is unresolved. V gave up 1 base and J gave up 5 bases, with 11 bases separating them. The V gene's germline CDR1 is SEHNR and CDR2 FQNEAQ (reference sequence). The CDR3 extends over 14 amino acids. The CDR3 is CASSLGSGFETQYF. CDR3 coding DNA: TGTGCCAGCAGCTTAGGTTCCGGGTTTGAGACCCAGTACTTC. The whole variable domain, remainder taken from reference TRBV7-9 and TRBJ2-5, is DTGVSQNPRHKITKRGQNVTFRCDPISEHNRLYWYRQTLGQGPEFLTYFQNEAQLEKSRLLSDRFSAERPKGSFSTLEIQRTEQGDSAMYLCASSLGSGFETQYFGPGTRLLVL.

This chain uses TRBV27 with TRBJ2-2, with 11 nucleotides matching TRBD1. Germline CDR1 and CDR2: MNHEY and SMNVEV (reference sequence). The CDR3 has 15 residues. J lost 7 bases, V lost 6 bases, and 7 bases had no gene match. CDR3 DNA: TGTGCCAGCAGCTCAGGACAGGGGGCAAGCGGGGAGCTGTTTTTT. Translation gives CASSSGQGASGELFF.

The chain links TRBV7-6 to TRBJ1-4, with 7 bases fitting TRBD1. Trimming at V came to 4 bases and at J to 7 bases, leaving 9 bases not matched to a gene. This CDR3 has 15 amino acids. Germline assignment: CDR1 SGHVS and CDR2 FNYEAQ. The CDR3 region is CASSSTGQRLEKLFF. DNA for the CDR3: TGTGCCAGCAGCTCCACGGGACAGCGCCTTGAAAAACTGTTTTTT.

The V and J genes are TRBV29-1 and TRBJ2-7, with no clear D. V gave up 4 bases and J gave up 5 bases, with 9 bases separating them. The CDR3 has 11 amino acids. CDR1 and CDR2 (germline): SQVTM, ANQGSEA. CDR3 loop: CSVGNINEQYF. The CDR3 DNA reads TGCAGCGTTGGAAACATTAACGAGCAGTACTTC.

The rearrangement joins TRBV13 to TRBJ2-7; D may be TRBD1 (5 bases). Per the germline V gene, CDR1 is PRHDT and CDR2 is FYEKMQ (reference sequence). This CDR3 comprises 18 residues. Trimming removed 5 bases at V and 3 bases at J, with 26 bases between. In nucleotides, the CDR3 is TGTGCCAGCAGCCAAATGCATGGGGTCCAGGGCCCCCTCTACGAGCAGTACTTC. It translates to CASSQMHGVQGPLYEQYF. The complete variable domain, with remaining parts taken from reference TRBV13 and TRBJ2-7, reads AAGVIQSPRHLIKEKRETATLKCYPIPRHDTVYWYQQGPGQDPQFLISFYEKMQSDKGSIPDRFSAQQFSDYHSELNMSSLELGDSALYFCASSQMHGVQGPLYEQYFGPGTRLTVT.

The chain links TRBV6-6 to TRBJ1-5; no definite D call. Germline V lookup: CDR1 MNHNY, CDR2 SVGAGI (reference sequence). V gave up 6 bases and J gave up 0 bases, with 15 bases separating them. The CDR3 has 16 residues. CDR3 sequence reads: CASSKELLNSNQPQHF. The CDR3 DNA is TGTGCCAGCAGCAAAGAGTTACTAAATAGCAATCAGCCCCAGCATTTT.

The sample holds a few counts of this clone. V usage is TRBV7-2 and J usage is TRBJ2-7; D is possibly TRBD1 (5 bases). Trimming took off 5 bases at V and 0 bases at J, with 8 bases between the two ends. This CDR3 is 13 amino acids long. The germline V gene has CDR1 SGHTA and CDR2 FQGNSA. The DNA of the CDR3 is TGTGCCAGCAGCGCTGACAGCTCCTACGAGCAGTACTTC. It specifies CASSADSSYEQYF.

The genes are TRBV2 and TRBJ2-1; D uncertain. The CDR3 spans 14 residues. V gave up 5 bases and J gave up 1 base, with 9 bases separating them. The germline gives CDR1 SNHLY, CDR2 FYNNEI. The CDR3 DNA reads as TGTGCCAGCAGTTCCGACTCATCCTACAATGAGCAGTTCTTC. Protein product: CASSSDSSYNEQFF.

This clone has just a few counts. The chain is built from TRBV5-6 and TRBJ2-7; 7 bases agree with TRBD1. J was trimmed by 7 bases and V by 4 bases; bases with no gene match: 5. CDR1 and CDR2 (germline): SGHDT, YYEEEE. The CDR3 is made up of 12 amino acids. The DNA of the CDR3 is TGTGCCAGCAGCGAGGGGGCGAGTGAGCAGTACTTC. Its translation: CASSEGASEQYF.

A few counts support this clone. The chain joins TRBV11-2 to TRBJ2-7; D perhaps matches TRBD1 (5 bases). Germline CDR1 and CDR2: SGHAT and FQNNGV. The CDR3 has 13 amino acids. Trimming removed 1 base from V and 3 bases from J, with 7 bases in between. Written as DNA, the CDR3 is TGTGCCAGCAGCTTAGGCAGGGTCTACGAGCAGTACTTC. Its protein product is CASSLGRVYEQYF.

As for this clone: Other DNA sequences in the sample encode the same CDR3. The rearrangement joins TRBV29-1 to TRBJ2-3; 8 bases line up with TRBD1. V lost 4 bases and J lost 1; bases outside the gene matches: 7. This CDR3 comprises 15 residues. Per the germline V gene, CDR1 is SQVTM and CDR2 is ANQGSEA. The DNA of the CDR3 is TGCAGCGTTGCACTAGGACAGGGCCGCACAGATACGCAGTATTTT. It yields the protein CSVALGQGRTDTQYF.

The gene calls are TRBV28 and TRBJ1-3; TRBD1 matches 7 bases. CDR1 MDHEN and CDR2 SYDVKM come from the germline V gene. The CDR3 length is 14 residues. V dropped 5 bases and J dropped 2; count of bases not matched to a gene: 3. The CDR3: CASSRRGPGNTIYF. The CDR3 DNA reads TGTGCCAGCAGTCGGAGGGGGCCTGGAAACACCATATATTTT.

CDR3 in amino acids: CASSRGQGAGQPQHF. DNA for the CDR3: TGTGCCAGCAGCCGCGGACAGGGGGCCGGTCAGCCCCAGCATTTT. The V gene is TRBV9, the J gene TRBJ1-5, with 11 bases fitting TRBD1. Germline assignment: CDR1 SGDLS and CDR2 YYNGEE. Germline trimming cut 4 bases from V and 6 bases from J; bases unmatched to any gene: 6. The CDR3 consists of 15 residues.

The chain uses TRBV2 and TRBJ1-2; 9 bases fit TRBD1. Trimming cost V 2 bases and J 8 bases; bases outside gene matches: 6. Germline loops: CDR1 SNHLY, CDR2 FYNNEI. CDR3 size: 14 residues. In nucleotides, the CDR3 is TGTGCCAGCAGTGAAAGCGACAGGGGGACAGGCTACACCTTC. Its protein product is CASSESDRGTGYTF.

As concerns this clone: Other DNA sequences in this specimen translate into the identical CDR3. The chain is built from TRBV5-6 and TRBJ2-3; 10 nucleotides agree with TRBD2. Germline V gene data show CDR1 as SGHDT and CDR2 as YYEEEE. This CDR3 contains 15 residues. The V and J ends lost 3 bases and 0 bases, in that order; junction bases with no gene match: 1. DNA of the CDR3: TGTGCCAGCAGCTCTAGCGGGGGTAGCACAGATACGCAGTATTTT. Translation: CASSSSGGSTDTQYF. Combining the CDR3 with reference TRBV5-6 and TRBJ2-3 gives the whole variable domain DAGVTQSPTHLIKTRGQQVTLRCSPKSGHDTVSWYQQALGQGPQFIFQYYEEEERQRGNFPDRFSGHQFPNYSSELNVNALLLGDSALYLCASSSSGGSTDTQYFGPGTRLTVL.

The CDR3, as DNA: TGTGCCAGCAGCTTGGGACTAGCTTCCCAAGAGACCCAGTACTTC. It yields the protein CASSLGLASQETQYF. The gene calls are TRBV6-5 and TRBJ2-5, with 9 bases that match TRBD2. The CDR3 consists of 15 residues. Germline CDR1 MNHEY, CDR2 SVGAGI. With V trimmed by 6 bases and J by 1 base, 6 bases remained unmatched.

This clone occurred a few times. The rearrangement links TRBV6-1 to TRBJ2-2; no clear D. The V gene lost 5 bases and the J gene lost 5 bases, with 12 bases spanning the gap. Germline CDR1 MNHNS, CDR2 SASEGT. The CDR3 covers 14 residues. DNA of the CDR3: TGTGCCAGCAGTATACGGTTTACTACCGGGGAGCTGTTTTTT. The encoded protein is CASSIRFTTGELFF.

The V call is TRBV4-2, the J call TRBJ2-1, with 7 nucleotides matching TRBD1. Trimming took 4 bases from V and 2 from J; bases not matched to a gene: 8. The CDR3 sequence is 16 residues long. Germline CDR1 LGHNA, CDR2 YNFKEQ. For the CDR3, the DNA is TGTGCCAGCAGCCCTGGACAGGAGAGCCCCTACAATGAGCAGTTCTTC. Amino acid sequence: CASSPGQESPYNEQFF.

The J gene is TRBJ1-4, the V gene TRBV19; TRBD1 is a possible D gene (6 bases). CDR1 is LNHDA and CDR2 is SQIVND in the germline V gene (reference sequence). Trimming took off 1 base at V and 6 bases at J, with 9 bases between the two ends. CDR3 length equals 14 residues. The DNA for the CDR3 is TGTGCCAGTAGTATAGTTTGGACAGATGAAAAACTGTTTTTT. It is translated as CASSIVWTDEKLFF.

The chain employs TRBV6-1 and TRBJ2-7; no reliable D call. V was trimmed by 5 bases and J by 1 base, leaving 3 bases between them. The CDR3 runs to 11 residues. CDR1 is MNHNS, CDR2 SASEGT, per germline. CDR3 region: CASSPSYEQYF. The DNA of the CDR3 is TGTGCCAGCAGTCCTTCCTACGAGCAGTACTTC.

The CDR3 sequence is CASSVYTNTGELFF. The CDR3 coding sequence is TGTGCCAGCAGTGTGTACACCAACACCGGGGAGCTGTTTTTT. The chain combines TRBV25-1 with TRBJ2-2; D is uncertain. The CDR3 is 14 residues long. Germline V gene sequence: CDR1 MGHDK, CDR2 SYGVNS. The V and J ends lost 4 bases and 2 bases respectively, with 8 bases between them.

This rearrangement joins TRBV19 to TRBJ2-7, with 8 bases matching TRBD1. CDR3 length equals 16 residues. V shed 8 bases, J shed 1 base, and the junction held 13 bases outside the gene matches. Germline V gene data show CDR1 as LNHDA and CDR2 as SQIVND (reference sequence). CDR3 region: CASSPNRGSFSYEQYF. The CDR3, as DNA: TGTGCCAGTTCCCCGAACAGGGGGTCCTTTTCCTACGAGCAGTACTTC.

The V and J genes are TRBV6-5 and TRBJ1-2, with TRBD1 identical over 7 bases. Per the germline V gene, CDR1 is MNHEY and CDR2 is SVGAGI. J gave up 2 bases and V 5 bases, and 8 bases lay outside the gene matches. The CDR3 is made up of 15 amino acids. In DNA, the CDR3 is TGTGCCAGCAGTATCACCAGGGGGGCGAACTATGGCTACACCTTC. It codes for CASSITRGANYGYTF.

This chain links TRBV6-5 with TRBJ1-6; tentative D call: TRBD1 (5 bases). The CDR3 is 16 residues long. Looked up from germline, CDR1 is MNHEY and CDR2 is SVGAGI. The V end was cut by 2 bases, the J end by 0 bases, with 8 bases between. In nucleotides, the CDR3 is TGTGCCAGCAGTTACAGGGGAAGCTCCTATAATTCACCCCTCCACTTT. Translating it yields CASSYRGSSYNSPLHF.

As DNA, the CDR3 is TGTGCCAGCAGTGAATACGACGGGGGCAATCAGCCCCAGCATTTT. It codes for CASSEYDGGNQPQHF. The chain recombines TRBV6-1 with TRBJ1-5; no clear D. The CDR3 runs to 15 residues. The V end was cut by 2 bases, the J end by 2 bases, with 10 bases between. Germline V gene data show CDR1 as MNHNS and CDR2 as SASEGT.

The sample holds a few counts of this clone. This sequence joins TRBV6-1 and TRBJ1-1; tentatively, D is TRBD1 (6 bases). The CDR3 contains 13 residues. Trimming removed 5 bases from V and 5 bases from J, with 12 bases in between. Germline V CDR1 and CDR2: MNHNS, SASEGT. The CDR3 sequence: CASSKRQDTEAFF. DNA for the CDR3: TGTGCCAGCAGTAAGAGACAGGATACTGAAGCTTTCTTT.